This T cell receptor beta chain is from a study of CD8 T cells in Susac syndrome. Germline CDR1 is MDHEN and CDR2 is SYDVKM. The CDR3 sequence is 14 residues long. The J segment lost 7 bases and the V segment lost 4 bases, leaving 8 bases of the junction unmatched. Random hexamers served to reverse transcribe about 0.5 to 1 ug RNA. A single record per CDR3 protein comes from TCRdb applying MiXCR to the immunoSEQ multiplex PCR reads. Among 100,000 to 150,000 distinct CDR3 sequences listed, about 94% were seen once. The chain links TRBV28 to TRBJ1-1; TRBD1 matches 8 bases. The source of this sequence is a human donor with Susac syndrome. Sequencing was carried out using CD8+ T cells from PBMCs. The CDR3 loop reads CASSSLDRGLEAFF. DNA for the CDR3: TGTGCCAGCAGTTCCCTAGACAGGGGACTTGAAGCTTTCTTT.